This entry describes one TCR beta chain. The antigen this receptor binds is unknown. There are no base qualities to consult, and no much larger clone falls within one base. The entry originates in a study of cytomegalovirus exposure and HLA in healthy donors (dated by TCRdb to 2016 to 2017). With regard to the full study: An earlier analysis of roughly 570 of the donors reported over 250 Gb of sequence data and some 110 million unique TCR beta sequences obtained from about 179 million T cells. To study patterns of TCR occurrence, a later analysis re-analyzed previously published TCR beta repertoires from 666 donors and added high-resolution HLA genotyping. The number of typed donors differed by locus: about 629-630 for A, B, C, DRB1 and DQB1; 500 to 550 for DQA1; some 590 for DPA1; and 400 to 480 for DPB1. To decide whether each TCR beta V gene segment behaved as functional or pseudogenic, an earlier analysis of approximately 590 of the donors relied on high-throughput TCR beta sequencing. All discovery cohort repertoires had been generated using a single sequencing platform. A later genetic analysis used genome-wide SNP genotypes for about three fifths of the roughly 700 donors, treating that subset as a discovery cohort. The study was designed to test whether signatures of past pathogen exposure could be identified by cataloging public T cell receptors. Among approximately 370 genotyped donors of the cohort, an average of around 240,000 unique TCR beta nucleotide sequences was sequenced per donor, of which about 19% were non-productive. Using immunosequencing, the study profiled T cell repertoires from some 670 subjects and related those repertoires to cytomegalovirus serostatus. The study combined high-throughput TCR immunosequencing, statistical association of individual TCRs with disease status, and machine learning to predict cytomegalovirus infection status. Among the approximately 400 genotyped donors, 81% belonged to the genetic ancestry cluster associated with self-reported Caucasian donors. An early release that covered 500 to 800 HLA-typed donors contained approximately 300 gigabases of sequencing data and approximately 85 million unique TCR sequences. Alongside the repertoire data, information on donor age, sex, ethnicity and CMV serostatus was compiled. Rather than using new phenotypic data, the later analysis identified candidate immune exposures from TCR beta sequences and from how often those sequences occurred across donors. Class I and class II HLA loci were covered by the typing at four-digit resolution. Besides the first cohort of around 670 subjects, a separate validation cohort made up of around 120 different subjects was used. Several DR-DQ haplotypes were handled as single units for association and clustering because linkage in the cohort was strong.

CDR1 and CDR2 are read off the germline V gene as SGHRS and YFSETQ. From cysteine to phenylalanine, the CDR3 is 15 amino acids long. Only the CDR3 DNA is retained, 45 bases long and in frame from the first base. Here V drops 4 bases and J drops 5 bases, and the junction holds 10 bases not matched to any gene. Library prep was done by the immunoSEQ multiplex PCR assay. A mixture of 60 forward primers for TCR Vbeta segments and 13 reverse primers for TCR Jbeta segments was used in the multiplex PCR. The CDR3 region of rearranged TCR beta genes was amplified from genomic DNA by a multiplex PCR assay. The Illumina HiSeq System was used to sequence the amplified TCR beta libraries as 87-base-pair reads. As for how the authors treated the data: A later analysis tallied around 87 million unique TCR beta chains across the roughly 610 repertoires, and about 10 million of those chains were shared by two or more donors. Raw reads were error-corrected and collapsed into unique sequences by a nearest-neighbor algorithm in which closely related sequences were merged to remove PCR and sequencing errors. V, D and J gene segments were assigned by aligning CDR3 sequences to IMGT reference sequences. For a sequence to be retained, a match of at least six nucleotides was required to both a V gene segment and a J gene segment. A rearrangement counted as productive if the CDR3 had no stop codons and remained in frame with V and J, and every other rearrangement counted as non-productive. Following IMGT convention, CDR3 was defined as the stretch from the second conserved V-encoded cysteine up to the conserved J-encoded phenylalanine. The earlier analysis of 587 of the donors excluded sequences that lacked an unambiguous match to a single V gene segment. In an earlier analysis of 450 to 700 of the donors, V segments were called functional above 56.7% productive rearrangements and were called segregating when the between-donor standard deviation exceeded 5%. A statistical classification framework was developed to diagnose cytomegalovirus status using the catalog of TCR beta chain sequences. In a later analysis, TCR nucleotide sequences were compared against IMGT/GENE-DB human TR gene sequences so that V and J genes could be assigned. Using the TCRdist pipeline, a later analysis assigned CDR3 sequences along with most-parsimonious VDJ recombination scenarios. In a later analysis, every TCR beta chain was defined by the combination of its CDR3 amino acid sequence and its V-gene family, and reads without a unique V-gene family were dropped. In a later analysis, 450 to 600 highly shared, low-generation-probability nucleotide sequences were removed to address suspected cross-contamination and a sequencing artifact. In a later analysis, a clonal expansion index was calculated for each public chain from normalized within-repertoire ranks of inferred template counts. In a later analysis, generation probabilities were computed with a VDJ recombination model fitted to out-of-frame rearrangements, and the resulting probabilities were checked against IGoR. A later analysis scored TCR-TCR, TCR-HLA and TCR-CMV co-occurrence with hypergeometric tests, applying a repertoire-size bias correction to TCR pairs. In a later analysis, false discovery rates were estimated by permuting HLA or CMV assignments 20 times. In a later analysis, co-occurring TCRs were grouped with DBSCAN, and TCRdist sequence similarity was added when clustering was performed within HLA-allele-positive subsets. For co-occurrence clustering, repertoires with fewer than 30,000 or more than 120,000 public chains were excluded, along with five or six repertoires with anomalous nucleotide sharing. TCRdb's version of the immuneACCESS table is confined to in-frame rearrangements and falls short of the full clone set. An unresolved V gene accounts for under half of the shortfall where checked; the remainder is of unknown origin. V, J and clone size are those of that table, while D and trimming were read from the DNA. In all, the sample holds roughly 150,000 clones, and roughly 83% of those were seen once. The top ten hold roughly 1.4% of the sample.

General findings and caveats noted by the study authors: The authors suggested that the approach could potentially be generalized to other disease states and immunological phenotypes. The classifier was reported to diagnose cytomegalovirus status with high specificity and sensitivity in both the original cohort and the validation cohort. Immune exposure information for the cohort was limited to CMV serostatus. A later genetic analysis reported fewer N-insertions in productive TCRs among donors in an Asian-associated ancestry cluster than the roughly 700-donor mean. A later analysis found that most CMV-associated TCR beta chains appeared HLA-restricted, with HLA associations seemingly driven largely by CMV exposure. An earlier analysis of approximately 530 of the donors showed that most TCR beta V segments appeared in productive rearrangements either about 87% or about 30% of the time, which broadly matched IMGT annotations. Because HLA typing was missing for some donors at each locus, association tests included only the typed subset. Most TCR sequences were observed very rarely across donors, whereas some public TCRs were present in many individuals. According to a later analysis, parvovirus B19, influenza, CMV and Epstein-Barr virus appeared linked to several top co-occurrence clusters. In vitro tests confirmed that a few of the cytomegalovirus-associated TCR beta chains recognize cytomegalovirus antigens. A cluster of highly shared sequence variants was judged likely to be a technical artifact of the sequencing pipeline. The presence/absence analyses assumed that sequencing depth was roughly uniform across donors, and that assumption may not be true. A further reported finding was that TCR beta sequences accurately predicted the HLA-A and HLA-B alleles for most subjects in the first cohort. Fewer than 20 rarely observed V segments, including chromosome 9 orphons, were excluded from the earlier analysis of about 610 of the donors because counts were too low. According to a later analysis, TCR association rates differed among HLA loci, with DRB1 alleles showing the most associated TCRs and HLA-C alleles showing the fewest. The cohort was sequenced for TCR beta chains only, and without alpha or paired-chain data the features that could be detected were limited. In a later analysis, more than 15,000 TCR beta sequences were associated with specific HLA alleles at a false discovery rate of 0.05. Assigning TCR associations to individual alleles was difficult when HLA alleles, especially DR and DQ, strongly co-occurred. The 87-base-pair reads could not distinguish some IMGT-functional V segments, including TRBV6-2 and TRBV6-3, so those segments were excluded. Correlated functional status among segregating V segments might be attributable to linkage disequilibrium, but an unknown experimental factor could not be ruled out. The study listed 150 to 200 TCR beta chains as associated with cytomegalovirus. In a later analysis, HLA-associated TCR beta chains were found to be more clonally expanded and to have lower generation probabilities than equally common non-associated chains. A later genetic analysis associated a missense DCLRE1C variant with V-gene and J-gene trimming of TCR beta chains, and an independent cohort replicated the association.

The cohort consisted of approximately 690 healthy bone marrow donors. Cohort members were all nominally healthy when sampled, although unrecorded immune exposures were likely present. The donor tested CMV seronegative and was one of the 352 seronegative cohort members. Each donor provided a peripheral blood sample, and peripheral blood mononuclear cells were used for TCR beta sequencing. Genomic DNA was extracted from the blood cell samples with the Qiagen DNeasy Blood Extraction Kit. The sequence came from a woman in her late teens or twenties in good health and CMV-seronegative. Recombination connected TRBV5-1 to TRBJ1-1, with 8 bases in between that match TRBD1. What was sequenced was PBMCs. The encoded CDR3 is CASSTIQGVRTEAFF. The bases read TGCGCCAGCAGCACGATACAGGGGGTACGGACTGAAGCTTTCTTT.